The clone carrying this T cell receptor (beta chain) was recorded once. What it binds is unknown. PCR primers comprised 60 Vbeta and 13 Jbeta primers. Only in-frame clones appear in the TCRdb table, and some are missing; sequencing was by immunoSEQ multiplex PCR. The sample lists around 150,000 clones, less than 80% occurring once. This entry is derived from a study of cytomegalovirus exposure and HLA in healthy donors. About the research overall: Among a few hundred genotyped donors, about 83% fell in the Caucasian-associated ancestry cluster. Study-level points and caveats: Later on, a genetic analysis was performed. It linked a missense variant in DCLRE1C with V- and J-gene trimming of TCR beta.

The V end was cut by 8 bases, the J end by 13 bases, with 21 bases between. CDR3 size: 13 residues. The germline V gene encodes CDR1 MGHDK and CDR2 SYGVNS. Sequenced material: PBMCs. The sequence came from a female donor in good health and CMV-seropositive. This sequence joins TRBV25-1 and TRBJ2-1; D is possibly TRBD2 (6 bases). The CDR3 coding sequence is TGTGCCAGCGGAGGGACGGCCTCGATCGAACAGTTCTTC. Protein sequence: CASGGTASIEQFF.